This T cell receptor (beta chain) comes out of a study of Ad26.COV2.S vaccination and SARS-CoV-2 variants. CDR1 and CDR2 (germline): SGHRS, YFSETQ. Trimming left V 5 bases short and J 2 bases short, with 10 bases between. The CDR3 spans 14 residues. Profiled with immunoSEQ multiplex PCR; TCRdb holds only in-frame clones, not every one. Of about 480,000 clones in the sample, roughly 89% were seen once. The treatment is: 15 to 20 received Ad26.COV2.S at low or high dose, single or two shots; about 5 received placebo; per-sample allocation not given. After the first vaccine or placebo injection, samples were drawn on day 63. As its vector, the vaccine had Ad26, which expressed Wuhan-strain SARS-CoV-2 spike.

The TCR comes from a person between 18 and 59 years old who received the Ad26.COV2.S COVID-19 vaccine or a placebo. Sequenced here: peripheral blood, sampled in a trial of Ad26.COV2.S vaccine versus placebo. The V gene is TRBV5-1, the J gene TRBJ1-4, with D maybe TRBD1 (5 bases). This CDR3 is CASRPGRTNEKLFF. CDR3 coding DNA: TGCGCCAGCAGACCAGGGAGGACTAATGAAAAACTGTTTTTT.